The source of this TCR beta chain is a study of post-analysis software for immune sequencing data. Study-level points and caveats: TRBV5-6, TRBV5-1 and TRBV20-1 were among 4 or 5 TRBV segments more frequent in patients than controls. With F measure, samples from one preparation batch clustered together strongly. Controls showed significantly higher normalized Chao1 diversity than did multiple sclerosis patients.

Incorporated into the TCR beta cDNA libraries were unique molecular identifiers, which served to reduce PCR and sequencing biases. There were roughly 0.95 to 11 million T cells, and around 500,000 cDNA molecules came from them. One entry per CDR3 protein results from TCRdb running MiXCR on the PCR reads. The repertoire holds around 150,000 distinct CDR3 sequences, with 35% to 40% as singletons. Germline V gene data show CDR1 as SGHKS and CDR2 as YYEKEE (reference sequence). The CDR3 has 16 amino acids. The germline V and J ends were trimmed by 7 bases and 4 bases, with 21 bases remaining between them. This clonotype turned up a few times. Antigen specificity is unknown.

V usage is TRBV5-5 and J usage is TRBJ2-1, with D perhaps TRBD2 (6 bases). The source is a girl aged 5-17 years with multiple sclerosis. Sequences were derived from blood, sampled after autologous hematopoietic stem cell transplantation. The CDR3 reads CASLAGLMRGYNEQFF. The DNA for the CDR3 is TGTGCCAGCCTGGCCGGGTTAATGCGGGGATACAATGAGCAGTTCTTC. Filled out from reference TRBV5-5 and TRBJ2-1, the complete variable domain reads DAGVTQSPTHLIKTRGQQVTLRCSPISGHKSVSWYQQVLGQGPQFIFQYYEKEERGRGNFPDRFSARQFPNYSSELNVNALLLGDSALYLCASLAGLMRGYNEQFFGPGTRLTVL.